The 14 T cell receptor beta chains presented below share a single source sample, sequenced in a study of PD-L1 blockade in urothelial cancer. Time point specified: peripheral blood 6 weeks after treatment start. The assay was immunoSEQ multiplex PCR, and TCRdb's table has in-frame clones only and misses some. The table shows some 110,000 clones, with roughly 89% occurring only once. Specimen: PBMCs, collected around atezolizumab (anti-PD-L1) treatment. These receptors were collected from a man in his sixties with urothelial cancer.

This clone was observed a single time. The chain carries TRBV19 and TRBJ1-5, with 9 nucleotides matching TRBD1. This CDR3 spans 15 amino acids. Germline V gene lookup returns CDR1 LNHDA and CDR2 SQIVND (reference sequence). V lost 5 bases, J lost 6 bases, and 8 bases stayed unmatched. CDR3 loop: CASSVHGQGTQPQHF. CDR3 coding DNA: TGTGCCAGTAGTGTCCACGGACAGGGGACTCAGCCCCAGCATTTT.

V and J are TRBV28 and TRBJ1-2, with D maybe TRBD1 (5 bases). This CDR3 spans 15 amino acids. The V end was cut by 1 base, the J end by 4 bases, with 13 bases between. The V gene's germline CDR1 is MDHEN and CDR2 SYDVKM. CDR3 bases: TGTGCCAGCAGTTTATCGACCGGACAAACCTATGGCTACACCTTC. Translating it yields CASSLSTGQTYGYTF.

The rearrangement uses TRBV28 and TRBJ2-1, with TRBD1 identical over 10 bases. Per germline, CDR1 MDHEN and CDR2 SYDVKM. There are 16 residues in the CDR3. Trimming removed 5 bases from V and 5 bases from J; junction bases left unmatched: 9. The CDR3 sequence: CASSERTGTGDNEQFF. CDR3 nucleotide sequence: TGTGCCAGCAGTGAGAGAACGGGGACAGGGGACAATGAGCAGTTCTTC.

The chain couples TRBV28 to TRBJ1-2; 10 positions agree with TRBD1. Germline V lookup: CDR1 MDHEN, CDR2 SYDVKM. The V and J ends lost 3 bases and 4 bases, in that order; junction bases with no gene match: 8. The CDR3 sequence is 16 residues long. The CDR3 bases are TGTGCCAGCAGTTTCCCCGGGACAGGGGAAGGCTATGGCTACACCTTC. This encodes CASSFPGTGEGYGYTF.

The chain uses TRBV5-1 and TRBJ2-3; 13 bases map to TRBD2. The V segment lost 4 bases and the J segment 0 bases; nucleotides outside the gene matches: 2. Germline V CDR1 and CDR2: SGHRS, YFSETQ. This CDR3 is built from 16 residues. This chain's CDR3 is CASSEGLAGSTDTQYF. DNA for the CDR3: TGCGCCAGCAGCGAGGGACTAGCGGGGAGCACAGATACGCAGTATTTT.

V gene TRBV28 combines with J gene TRBJ1-2; D is possibly TRBD1 (5 bases). Germline CDR1 is MDHEN and CDR2 is SYDVKM. The CDR3 length is 15 residues. With 4 bases removed from V and 3 bases from J, the gap between germline ends came to 15 bases. CDR3 nucleotide sequence: TGTGCCAGCAGTTCTACGGCCTCGGGGGACTATGGCTACACCTTC. Its translation: CASSSTASGDYGYTF.

The rearrangement joins TRBV9 to TRBJ2-3, with D tentatively TRBD2 (6 bases). Between the trimmed V and J ends, which lost 3 bases and 2 bases, there was a span of 10 bases. This CDR3 comprises 14 residues. The germline CDR1 and CDR2 sequences are SGDLS and YYNGEE. The CDR3: CASSGDFITDTQYF. DNA for the CDR3: TGTGCCAGCAGCGGGGACTTCATCACAGATACGCAGTATTTT.

V gene TRBV11-3 combines with J gene TRBJ2-3, with a tentative D call TRBD2 (7 bases). The length of the CDR3 is 15 residues. The germline CDR1 and CDR2 sequences are SGHNT and YENEEA. V was pared by 0 bases and J by 6 bases, with 13 bases between. In DNA, the CDR3 is TGTGCCAGCAGCTTAGACTCAAGGGGGGGTGATACGCAGTATTTT. Amino acid sequence: CASSLDSRGGDTQYF.

The chain employs TRBV5-1 and TRBJ2-2, with 7 bases fitting TRBD1. CDR3 length: 13 residues. CDR1 is SGHRS, CDR2 YFSETQ, per germline. The ends lost 3 bases at V and 6 bases at J; junction bases unmatched: 2. CDR3 DNA: TGCGCCAGCAGCTACCAGGGGGCCGGGGAGCTGTTTTTT. Translated: CASSYQGAGELFF.

This clone was found many times. Other DNA sequences in this specimen translate into the identical CDR3. This chain uses TRBV10-2 with TRBJ1-1, with D perhaps TRBD1 (5 bases). V lost 5 bases and J 1 base, leaving 8 bases between the germline ends. The CDR3 is 13 amino acids. The germline V gene has CDR1 WSHSY and CDR2 SAAADI. DNA of the CDR3: TGCGCCAGCAGTACACAGGAGAACACTGAAGCTTTCTTT. Its translation: CASSTQENTEAFF.

The chain carries TRBV7-2 and TRBJ1-6; possibly TRBD1 for D (5 bases). The germline V and J ends were trimmed by 5 bases and 7 bases, with 18 bases remaining between them. Looked up from germline, CDR1 is SGHTA and CDR2 is FQGNSA. The CDR3 contains 16 residues. CDR3 DNA: TGTGCCAGCAGCCCCGCGCAGGGCCTCCTAAATTCACCCCTCCACTTT. Translated: CASSPAQGLLNSPLHF.

The chain couples TRBV19 to TRBJ2-7; perhaps TRBD2 as D (5 bases). Trimming cost V 5 bases and J 6 bases, with 17 bases left between them. Germline assignment: CDR1 LNHDA and CDR2 SQIVND (reference sequence). The CDR3 is 14 residues long. The CDR3 sequence: CASSGPRGLGEQYF. CDR3 DNA sequence: TGTGCCAGTAGTGGCCCACGGGGATTAGGCGAGCAGTACTTC.

This chain connects TRBV28 to TRBJ2-2, with TRBD2 matching 10 bases. Germline values: CDR1 MDHEN, CDR2 SYDVKM. The CDR3 is 15 amino acids. The J segment lost 2 bases and the V segment lost 8 bases, leaving 5 bases of the junction unmatched. The CDR3: CASLRTSGNTGELFF. The CDR3 bases are TGTGCCAGCCTGAGGACTAGCGGTAACACCGGGGAGCTGTTTTTT.

The chain employs TRBV28 and TRBJ2-6; D may be TRBD1 (6 bases). Per germline, CDR1 MDHEN and CDR2 SYDVKM. Trimming stripped 3 bases from V and 0 bases from J, with 12 bases between. The CDR3 covers 17 residues. The CDR3: CASSFQGIPSGANVLTF. The CDR3 DNA reads TGTGCCAGCAGTTTTCAGGGGATACCCTCTGGGGCCAACGTCCTGACTTTC.